The 15 T cell receptor beta chains listed next were all sequenced from one sample in a study of early T cells in non-severe SARS-CoV-2 infection. Each CDR3 protein is one row after TCRdb ran MiXCR on the 5' RACE reads. Of roughly 76,000 distinct CDR3 sequences listed, about 12% were seen once; the top ten hold approximately 4%. The sequenced material came from whole blood. The receptors stem from an adult who was a healthcare worker with PCR-confirmed SARS-CoV-2 infection or an uninfected control (not recorded which).

About this clonotype itself: A much bigger clone sits one base away, suggesting this may be a read error. The chain uses TRBV7-9 and TRBJ2-1; 7 positions match TRBD2. The CDR3 consists of 13 residues. V lost 6 bases, J lost 16 bases, and 15 bases stayed unmatched. Germline values: CDR1 SEHNR, CDR2 FQNEAQ (reference sequence). CDR3 region: CASRPRGGGGQFF. CDR3 in DNA: TGTGCCAGCAGACCCCGAGGAGGCGGGGGTCAATTCTTC.

This clonotype has a handful of counts. The J gene is TRBJ2-5, the V gene TRBV29-1; 14 nucleotides line up with TRBD2. The CDR3 is made up of 17 amino acids. Unmatched junction bases numbered 7, after V lost 3 bases and J lost 1 base. Germline V gene data show CDR1 as SQVTM and CDR2 as ANQGSEA. Here the CDR3 reads CSVDGTSGSYPQETQYF. DNA of the CDR3: TGCAGCGTTGACGGGACTAGCGGGAGTTACCCCCAAGAGACCCAGTACTTC.

This clonotype was seen ten or more times. This chain connects TRBV7-8 to TRBJ1-1, with 10 bases identical to TRBD1. The CDR3 runs 13 residues. J lost 10 bases, V lost 5 bases, and 7 bases had no gene match. Germline V CDR1 and CDR2: SGHVS, FQNEAQ. The chain's CDR3 is CASSLDRGRGAFF. The CDR3 DNA reads as TGTGCCAGCAGCCTCGACAGGGGGCGCGGAGCTTTCTTT.

This clonotype was picked up a small number of times. The chain carries TRBV6-2 or TRBV6-3 and TRBJ1-1; 8 nucleotides match TRBD1. The CDR3 length is 13 residues. Germline V gene sequence: CDR1 MNHEY, CDR2 SVGEGT. J gave up 5 bases and V 7 bases, and 6 bases lay outside the gene matches. Written as DNA, the CDR3 is TGTGCCAGCACCCGGACAGGGAGGACTGAAGCTTTCTTT. Translated, it gives CASTRTGRTEAFF.

The chain is built from TRBV2 and TRBJ2-3; D gene unclear. V was trimmed by 6 bases and J by 1 base, leaving 17 bases between them. The V gene's germline CDR1 is SNHLY and CDR2 FYNNEI. The CDR3 is 16 amino acids. The CDR3 here is CASREKPRAGTDTQYF. The CDR3 bases are TGTGCCAGCAGGGAGAAACCCCGGGCGGGCACAGATACGCAGTATTTT.

On this clonotype: It may be a read error: a sequence one base away is much more abundant. V usage is TRBV6-1 and J usage is TRBJ2-7; D is uncertain. CDR1 is MNHNS and CDR2 is SASEGT in the germline V gene. CDR3 size: 12 residues. The ends were cut back, 1 base at V and 3 bases at J, with 4 bases in the middle. The CDR3 bases are TGTGCCAGCAGTGAAGAGGGCTACGAGCAGTACTTC. This gives the protein CASSEEGYEQYF.

The gene calls are TRBV25-1 and TRBJ2-6, with D unclear. The CDR3 runs to 13 residues. The V and J ends lost 6 bases and 0 bases respectively, with 3 bases between them. Germline CDR1 and CDR2: MGHDK and SYGVNS. CDR3 in DNA: TGTGCCAGCAGACGCTCTGGGGCCAACGTCCTGACTTTC. Translated, it gives CASRRSGANVLTF. The full variable domain, rest sourced from reference TRBV25-1 and TRBJ2-6, is EADIYQTPRYLVIGTGKKITLECSQTMGHDKMYWYQQDPGMELHLIHYSYGVNSTEKGDLSSESTVSRIRTEHFPLTLESARPSHTSQYLCASRRSGANVLTFGAGSRLTVL.

At least ten counts were recorded for this clonotype. This sequence joins TRBV5-1 and TRBJ1-5, with no clear D. Trimming pared 2 bases from V and 5 bases from J, leaving 14 bases between. There are 15 residues in the CDR3. Germline V lookup: CDR1 SGHRS, CDR2 YFSETQ. The CDR3 loop reads CASSLVYGVDQPQHF. In DNA form, the CDR3 reads TGCGCCAGCAGCTTAGTTTATGGTGTCGATCAGCCCCAGCATTTT.

At least ten counts were recorded for this clonotype. Here the CDR3 reads CASSQDQTPRLGGYTF. In DNA, the CDR3 is TGTGCCAGCAGCCAAGATCAGACCCCTCGTTTGGGAGGCTACACCTTC. The chain employs TRBV4-2 and TRBJ1-2, with D unclear. Trimming left V 0 bases short and J 8 bases short, with 19 bases between. Germline CDR1 and CDR2: LGHNA and YNFKEQ. This CDR3 spans 16 amino acids.

This clonotype occurred a few times. This chain connects TRBV10-3 to TRBJ2-1; tentatively, D is TRBD1 (6 bases). The V and J ends lost 3 bases and 8 bases respectively, with 17 bases between them. This CDR3 is 15 amino acids long. Germline V CDR1 and CDR2: ENHRY, SYGVKD. CDR3 region: CAISEKTQGADEQFF. CDR3 DNA: TGTGCCATCAGTGAAAAGACACAGGGTGCCGATGAGCAGTTCTTC.

This clonotype has at least ten counts. The V gene is TRBV6-2 or TRBV6-3, the J gene TRBJ2-2, with D maybe TRBD1 (5 bases). Germline V lookup: CDR1 MNHEY, CDR2 SVGEGT. This CDR3 is 17 amino acids long. V shed 4 bases and J shed 4 bases, with 19 bases lying between them. The CDR3 sequence: CASSSGINRLRTGELFF. In nucleotides, the CDR3 is TGTGCCAGCAGTTCAGGTATCAACAGGCTACGCACCGGGGAGCTGTTTTTT.

This clonotype was detected many times. The J gene is TRBJ2-5, the V gene TRBV7-9; 7 positions agree with TRBD2. With V trimmed by 4 bases and J by 3 bases, 5 bases remained unmatched. Germline CDR1 SEHNR, CDR2 FQNEAQ (reference sequence). There are 14 residues in the CDR3. The CDR3, as DNA: TGTGCCAGCAGCTCCCGGGACTACGAAGAGACCCAGTACTTC. Translation: CASSSRDYEETQYF.

This clonotype was observed many times. V gene TRBV7-6 combines with J gene TRBJ2-7, with TRBD2 identical over 14 bases. V was pared by 5 bases and J by 3 bases, with 6 bases of the junction left unmatched. CDR3 length equals 16 residues. Germline-derived CDR1 and CDR2 are SGHVS and FNYEAQ. In DNA form, the CDR3 reads TGTGCCAGCAGCAGGGGACTAGCGGGAGATAGCTACGAGCAGTACTTC. This sequence encodes CASSRGLAGDSYEQYF.

This clonotype was seen a handful of times. The gene calls are TRBV20-1 and TRBJ2-1; 10 nucleotides align to TRBD2. V shed 0 bases, J shed 9 bases, and the junction held 11 bases outside the gene matches. There are 16 residues in the CDR3. The germline CDR1 and CDR2 sequences are DFQATT and SNEGSKA (reference sequence). CDR3 in amino acids: CSARDISGTSVSEQFF. DNA for the CDR3: TGCAGTGCTAGAGACATCTCCGGGACTAGCGTGAGTGAGCAGTTCTTC.

At least ten counts were recorded for this clonotype. The chain employs TRBV4-1 and TRBJ1-1; no firm D call. The CDR3 loop spans 15 amino acids. V dropped 4 bases and J dropped 3 bases, with 15 bases sitting between them. Germline values: CDR1 MGHRA, CDR2 YSYEKL. CDR3 nucleotides: TGCGCCAGCAGCCCTGCCGTAGGCCGTGACACTGAAGCTTTCTTT. Translated: CASSPAVGRDTEAFF.